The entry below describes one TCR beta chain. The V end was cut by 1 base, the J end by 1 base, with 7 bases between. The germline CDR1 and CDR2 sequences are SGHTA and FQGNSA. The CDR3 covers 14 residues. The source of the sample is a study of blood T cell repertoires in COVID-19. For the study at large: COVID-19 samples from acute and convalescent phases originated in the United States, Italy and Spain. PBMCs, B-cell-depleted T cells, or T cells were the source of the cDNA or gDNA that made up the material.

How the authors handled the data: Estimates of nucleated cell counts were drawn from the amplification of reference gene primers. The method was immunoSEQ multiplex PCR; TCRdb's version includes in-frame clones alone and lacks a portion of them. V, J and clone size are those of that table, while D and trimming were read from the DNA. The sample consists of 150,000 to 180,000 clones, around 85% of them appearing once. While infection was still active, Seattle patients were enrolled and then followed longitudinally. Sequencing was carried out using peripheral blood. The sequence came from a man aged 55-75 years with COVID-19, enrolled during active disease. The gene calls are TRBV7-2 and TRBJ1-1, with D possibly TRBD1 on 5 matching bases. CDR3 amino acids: CASSLGGPNTEAFF. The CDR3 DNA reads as TGTGCCAGCAGCTTAGGGGGCCCGAACACTGAAGCTTTCTTT.